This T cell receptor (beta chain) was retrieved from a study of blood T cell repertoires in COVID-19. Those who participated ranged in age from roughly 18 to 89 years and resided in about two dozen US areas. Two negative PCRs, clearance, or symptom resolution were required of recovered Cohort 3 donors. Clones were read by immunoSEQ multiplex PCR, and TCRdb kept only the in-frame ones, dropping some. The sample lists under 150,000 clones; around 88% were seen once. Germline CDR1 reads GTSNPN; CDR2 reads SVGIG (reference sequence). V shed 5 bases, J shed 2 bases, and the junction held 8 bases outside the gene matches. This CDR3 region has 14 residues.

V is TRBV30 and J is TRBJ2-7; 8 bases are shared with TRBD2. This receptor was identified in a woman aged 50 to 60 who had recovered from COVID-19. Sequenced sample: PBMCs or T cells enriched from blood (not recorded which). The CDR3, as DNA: TGTGCCTGGGGGCTGGGTAGCGGGGCCTACGAGCAGTACTTC. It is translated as CAWGLGSGAYEQYF.